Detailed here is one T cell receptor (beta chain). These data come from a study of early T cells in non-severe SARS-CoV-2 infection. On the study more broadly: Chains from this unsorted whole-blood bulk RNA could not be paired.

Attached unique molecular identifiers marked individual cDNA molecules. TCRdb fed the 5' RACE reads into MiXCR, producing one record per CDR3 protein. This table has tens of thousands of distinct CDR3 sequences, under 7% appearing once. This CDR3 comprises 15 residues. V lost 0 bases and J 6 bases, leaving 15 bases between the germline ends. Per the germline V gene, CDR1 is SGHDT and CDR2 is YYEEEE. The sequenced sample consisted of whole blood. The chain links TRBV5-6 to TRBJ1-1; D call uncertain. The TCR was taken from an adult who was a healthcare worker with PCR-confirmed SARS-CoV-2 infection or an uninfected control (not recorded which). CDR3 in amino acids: CASSLGQTISPEAFF. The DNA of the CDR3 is TGTGCCAGCAGCTTGGGGCAAACCATATCCCCTGAAGCTTTCTTT.